Presented here are 24 T cell receptor beta chains from one specimen sequenced in a study of cytomegalovirus exposure and HLA in healthy donors. Some clones are missing from TCRdb's copy, which holds only in-frame ones; the method was immunoSEQ multiplex PCR. Of about 250,000 clones listed, 87% are singletons. The specimen sequenced was PBMCs. Every receptor here comes from a man younger than 35 in good health and CMV-seropositive.

A few counts support this clone. This chain links TRBV27 with TRBJ1-5; the D is unclear. From germline, CDR1 is MNHEY and CDR2 SMNVEV (reference sequence). CDR3 length equals 15 residues. Trimming stripped 4 bases from V and 6 bases from J, with 16 bases between. CDR3 loop: CASSSLGNRGQPQHF. CDR3 coding DNA: TGTGCCAGCAGTTCATTAGGGAACAGAGGTCAGCCCCAGCATTTT.

V is TRBV7-8 and J is TRBJ2-7; weak D call: TRBD1 (6 bases). This CDR3 is built from 14 residues. Germline loops: CDR1 SGHVS, CDR2 FQNEAQ. V shed 1 base and J shed 5 bases, with 12 bases lying between them. The CDR3 sequence is CASSLVRTEDEQYF. In DNA, the CDR3 is TGTGCCAGCAGCTTAGTGCGGACAGAAGACGAGCAGTACTTC.

This rearrangement joins TRBV5-1 to TRBJ1-2; possibly TRBD1 for D (5 bases). Trimming stripped 3 bases from V and 3 bases from J, with 9 bases between. The V gene's germline CDR1 is SGHRS and CDR2 YFSETQ. The CDR3 extends over 13 amino acids. CDR3 bases: TGCGCCAGCAGCTACGGGACGGACTATGGCTACACCTTC. Residues: CASSYGTDYGYTF.

This clone turned up a few times. The CDR3 DNA reads as TGTGCCAGCAGTTGGGGTGGGACAACCTCCTACGAGCAGTACTTC. The encoded protein is CASSWGGTTSYEQYF. The chain uses TRBV5-4 and TRBJ2-7, with a possible D match to TRBD1 (6 bases). The CDR3 spans 15 residues. Trimming stripped 5 bases from V and 0 bases from J, with 15 bases between. Looked up from germline, CDR1 is SGHNT and CDR2 is YYREEE (reference sequence).

The table lists this clone with many counts. The chain joins TRBV14 to TRBJ2-7; D not certain. This CDR3 comprises 13 residues. Deletions cut 3 bases from V and 2 bases from J, with 8 bases between. The germline V gene encodes CDR1 SGHDN and CDR2 FVKESK. The CDR3 here is CASSHGLPYEQYF. Written as DNA, the CDR3 is TGTGCCAGCAGCCATGGGTTGCCCTACGAGCAGTACTTC.

The chain is built from TRBV5-1 and TRBJ2-1; 7 nucleotides agree with TRBD1. Germline assignment: CDR1 SGHRS and CDR2 YFSETQ. The J segment lost 5 bases and the V segment lost 4 bases, leaving 9 bases of the junction unmatched. The CDR3 consists of 15 residues. CDR3 amino acids: CASSTQGVGHNEQFF. The CDR3, as DNA: TGCGCCAGCAGCACGCAGGGGGTCGGGCACAATGAGCAGTTCTTC.

The gene calls are TRBV5-1 and TRBJ2-3; maybe TRBD2 (5 bases). Trimming pared 3 bases from V and 4 bases from J, leaving 9 bases between. The CDR3 consists of 13 residues. Germline V gene lookup returns CDR1 SGHRS and CDR2 YFSETQ. The CDR3 coding sequence is TGCGCCAGCAGCTCAGAGGGTTCAGATACGCAGTATTTT. Amino acid sequence: CASSSEGSDTQYF.

The V and J genes are TRBV2 and TRBJ2-4, with D unclear. CDR3 length equals 13 residues. Germline CDR1 is SNHLY and CDR2 is FYNNEI. V was clipped by 10 bases and J by 1 base, with 11 bases between them. This CDR3 reads CATTQWAKNIQYF. CDR3 DNA sequence: TGTGCCACCACGCAGTGGGCCAAAAACATTCAGTACTTC.

This clone has just a few counts. The chain joins TRBV5-1 to TRBJ2-7, with no clear D. CDR1 is SGHRS and CDR2 is YFSETQ in the germline V gene. Deletions cut 3 bases from V and 0 bases from J, with 10 bases between. The CDR3 extends over 14 amino acids. The CDR3 sequence is CASSWGKNSYEQYF. The CDR3 coding sequence is TGCGCCAGCAGCTGGGGAAAGAACTCCTACGAGCAGTACTTC.

Comment on this clone: Different DNA sequences within this sample yield the same CDR3. The rearrangement uses TRBV5-1 and TRBJ2-7, with unresolved D. Germline V gives CDR1 SGHRS, CDR2 YFSETQ. The CDR3 runs 13 residues. V lost 0 bases and J 5 bases, leaving 9 bases between the germline ends. In DNA form, the CDR3 reads TGCGCCAGCAGCTTGGGTGGAAGCGACGAGCAGTACTTC. As protein: CASSLGGSDEQYF. The full variable domain, completed using reference TRBV5-1 and TRBJ2-7, is KAGVTQTPRYLIKTRGQQVTLSCSPISGHRSVSWYQQTPGQGLQFLFEYFSETQRNKGNFPGRFSGRQFSNSRSEMNVSTLELGDSALYLCASSLGGSDEQYFGPGTRLTVT.

CDR3 in amino acids: CASSPSPGEAFF. For the CDR3, the DNA is TGTGCCAGCAGTCCGTCCCCGGGTGAAGCTTTCTTT. The chain is built from TRBV27 and TRBJ1-1; D remains ambiguous. Germline V gives CDR1 MNHEY, CDR2 SMNVEV (reference sequence). Trimming shortened V by 5 bases and J by 7 bases, and 11 bases separated the two germline ends. This CDR3 spans 12 amino acids.

The rearrangement uses TRBV6-1 and TRBJ2-1; a weak D match, TRBD2 (6 bases). Germline V gives CDR1 MNHNS, CDR2 SASEGT. V lost 3 bases to trimming and J lost 15 bases, with 15 bases between them. This CDR3 is built from 12 residues. CDR3: CASSEIERALFF. CDR3 nucleotides: TGTGCCAGCAGTGAGATCGAGCGGGCCCTGTTCTTC.

The gene calls are TRBV29-1 and TRBJ2-3; D perhaps matches TRBD2 (6 bases). V lost 6 bases and J 3 bases, leaving 19 bases between the germline ends. This CDR3 is 15 amino acids long. Germline V lookup: CDR1 SQVTM, CDR2 ANQGSEA. The CDR3 loop is CSVLIFSGPTDTQYF. The CDR3 coding sequence is TGCAGCGTACTCATCTTCAGCGGGCCGACAGATACGCAGTATTTT.

This rearrangement joins TRBV5-4 to TRBJ2-2, with 9 nucleotides matching TRBD2. Germline V gene data show CDR1 as SGHNT and CDR2 as YYREEE (reference sequence). Losses at the gene ends were 4 bases for V and 4 bases for J; bases not matched to a gene: 11. The CDR3 is 17 amino acids. CDR3 protein: CASSPGLAGFGTGELFF. The CDR3 coding sequence is TGTGCCAGCAGCCCAGGGCTAGCGGGGTTTGGCACCGGGGAGCTGTTTTTT.

V and J are TRBV5-1 and TRBJ2-3, with 8 positions matching TRBD2. The V gene's germline CDR1 is SGHRS and CDR2 YFSETQ. With 0 bases clipped from V and 1 base from J, the junction kept 13 bases outside the gene matches. This CDR3 is built from 19 residues. As DNA, the CDR3 is TGCGCCAGCAGCTTGGAACCGGAACCAAGCGGGAGTGGCACAGATACGCAGTATTTT. It is translated as CASSLEPEPSGSGTDTQYF.

The chain carries TRBV4-1 and TRBJ2-7; D remains ambiguous. V gave up 1 base and J gave up 4 bases, with 14 bases separating them. The germline V gene encodes CDR1 MGHRA and CDR2 YSYEKL. The CDR3 contains 15 residues. This CDR3 is CASSQGFLLGYEQYF. The CDR3, as DNA: TGCGCCAGCAGCCAAGGCTTTCTGCTCGGATACGAGCAGTACTTC.

This clone has more than one count but fewer than ten. V usage is TRBV6-5 and J usage is TRBJ2-7; D is possibly TRBD1 (6 bases). V was cut by 0 bases and J by 3 bases, with 12 bases left in between. Germline lookup yields CDR1 MNHEY and CDR2 SVGAGI. The CDR3 totals 15 residues. The CDR3 reads CASSYSPRGSYEQYF. Written as DNA, the CDR3 is TGTGCCAGCAGTTACTCGCCCAGGGGAAGCTACGAGCAGTACTTC.

The chain has TRBV7-2 and TRBJ2-1; TRBD2 matches at 12 bases. The CDR3 spans 16 residues. Germline V gene data show CDR1 as SGHTA and CDR2 as FQGNSA. V was clipped by 4 bases and J by 7 bases; unmatched bases: 8. The CDR3 coding sequence is TGTGCCAGCAGCTGGACTAGCGGGACGTCTAGGAATGAGCAGTTCTTC. This encodes CASSWTSGTSRNEQFF.

The V and J genes are TRBV7-8 and TRBJ1-1; 9 nucleotides line up with TRBD1. This CDR3 has 15 residues. After removal of 5 bases from V and 6 bases from J, the junction contained 10 bases not matched to a gene. Germline V gene sequence: CDR1 SGHVS, CDR2 FQNEAQ. CDR3 sequence reads: CASSEPDRGVSEAFF. The CDR3 DNA reads as TGTGCCAGCAGCGAACCGGACAGGGGAGTGTCTGAAGCTTTCTTT.

The genes are TRBV2 and TRBJ2-2; no reliable D call. Trimming took off 0 bases at V and 3 bases at J, with 8 bases between the two ends. The CDR3 is 15 residues long. The germline V gene has CDR1 SNHLY and CDR2 FYNNEI. DNA of the CDR3: TGTGCCAGCAGTGAAGCTTGGACGGACACCGGGGAGCTGTTTTTT. Translated: CASSEAWTDTGELFF.

The chain employs TRBV6-1 and TRBJ1-5, with a tentative D call TRBD1 (6 bases). The V gene lost 5 bases and the J gene lost 6 bases, with 14 bases spanning the gap. The CDR3 totals 14 residues. The V gene's germline CDR1 is MNHNS and CDR2 SASEGT. The CDR3 DNA follows: TGTGCCAGCAGTAACGATAACAGGGTTCAGCCCCAGCATTTT. It encodes CASSNDNRVQPQHF.

The chain joins TRBV5-1 to TRBJ2-3, with 9 positions matching TRBD1. With 4 bases clipped from V and 0 bases from J, the junction kept 3 bases outside the gene matches. From germline, CDR1 is SGHRS and CDR2 YFSETQ. The CDR3 covers 15 residues. The CDR3 DNA is TGCGCCAGCAGCCCCGGGACAGGGAGCACAGATACGCAGTATTTT. Protein sequence: CASSPGTGSTDTQYF.

This chain uses TRBV7-3 with TRBJ2-3, with 7 bases aligning to TRBD2. This CDR3 has 14 amino acids. The trim removed 1 base at V and 6 bases at J, leaving 4 bases unmatched. Germline-derived CDR1 and CDR2 are SGHTA and FQGTGA. The CDR3 protein is CASSLNGRFDTQYF. CDR3 DNA: TGTGCCAGCAGCTTAAACGGGAGGTTCGATACGCAGTATTTT.

The chain combines TRBV14 with TRBJ2-7; TRBD1 aligns across 7 bases. V shed 0 bases, J shed 5 bases, and the junction held 13 bases outside the gene matches. This CDR3 is 17 amino acids long. CDR1 and CDR2 from the germline V gene are SGHDN and FVKESK. This chain's CDR3 is CASSQEIRPTGFHEQYF. Here the CDR3 DNA reads TGTGCCAGCAGCCAAGAAATCCGCCCGACAGGGTTCCACGAGCAGTACTTC.